Listed below are T cell receptor beta chains from one sample, sequenced in a study of T cells expressing NK-cell markers. TCRdb re-called the 5' RACE reads, yielding one record per CDR3 amino acid sequence without DNA. The sample table sets out about 150,000 distinct CDR3 sequences. The sample consisted of blood T cells: a sorted CD56 or NKG2C T cell subset, CD4+ or CD8+ T cells, or bulk PBMC T cells (not recorded which). These receptors originate from a man younger than 35 in good health. The CDR3 runs from the conserved cysteine through the conserved F or W. Not every row has a clone size; where given, it reads once, few, many or a size class.

>TRBJ2-2|.|TRBV11-1
CASSLAVTDTNTGELFF
>TRBJ2-1|.|TRBV6-1
CASSPVGGAYNEQFF
>TRBJ2-7|.|TRBV20-1
CSARELAGTYEQYF
>TRBJ2-5|.|TRBV6-5
CASSYGGETQYF
>TRBJ2-1|.|TRBV5-6
CASSKHQGPLQEQFF
>TRBJ2-1|.|TRBV5-1
CASTPGGYNEQFF
>TRBJ2-1|.|TRBV6-2/TRBV6-3
CASSPISGTSGTSSYNEQFF
>TRBJ2-7|medium-sized|TRBV10-2
CASSNLGPEGPYEQYF
>TRBJ2-1|.|TRBV29-1
CSVVAGAGGNEQFF
>TRBJ2-7|.|TRBV19
CASSWTQEYEQYF
>TRBJ2-5|.|TRBV20-1
CSARDSGTQETQYF
>TRBJ1-5|.|TRBV7-9
CASSSGGFGNQPQHF
>TRBJ2-5|.|TRBV20-1
CSASRPEGRETQYF
>TRBJ2-1|.|TRBV6-1
CASTERADDNEQFF
>TRBJ2-1|.|TRBV14
CASSQESSINEQFF
>TRBJ2-1|.|TRBV29-1
CSVEKRVSSYNEQFF
>TRBJ2-3|.|TRBV5-1
CASSLEREGPFSDTQYF
>TRBJ2-7|.|TRBV9
CASSATGGSSREQYF
>TRBJ1-5|.|TRBV3-1
CASSPSGTGGNQPQHF
>TRBJ2-6|.|TRBV15
CATSTWETGANVLTF
>TRBJ2-1|.|TRBV5-6
CASSLFGTGGYNEQFF
>TRBJ2-1|.|TRBV28
CASLGGIYNEQFF
>TRBJ1-4|.|TRBV4-3
CASSQDIVQANNEKLFF
>TRBJ2-7|.|TRBV28
CASSLTRRNEQYF
>TRBJ2-1|.|TRBV5-6
CASSLDGEQFF
>TRBJ2-2|.|TRBV12-3/TRBV12-4
CASSPPRGGLGTGELFF
>TRBJ2-1|.|TRBV12-3/TRBV12-4
CASRQNNEQFF
>TRBJ2-3|.|TRBV7-9
CASSHRTSGTGTDTQYF
>TRBJ2-3|.|TRBV10-1
CASSELGSTDTQYF
>TRBJ2-3|.|TRBV6-2/TRBV6-3
CAGGTGSFADTQYF
>TRBJ1-1|.|TRBV27
CASSQGGMNTEAFF
>TRBJ1-1|.|TRBV3-1
CASSQDAGSAEAFF
>TRBJ2-1|.|TRBV20-1
CSASEPGQGLFF
>TRBJ2-2|.|TRBV29-1
CSVSGTEANTGELFF
>TRBJ2-5|.|TRBV5-6
CASSLWSGRDQETQYF
>TRBJ2-1|.|TRBV28
CASSPRLAGPFNEQFF
>TRBJ2-3|.|TRBV29-1
CSVAKLGSTDTQYF
>TRBJ2-1|.|TRBV18
CASSRGTSGSYNEQFF
>TRBJ2-1|.|TRBV20-1
CSARDWGLREQFF
>TRBJ2-5|.|TRBV2
CASRTSGAGETQYF
>TRBJ2-1|.|TRBV7-2
CASSFVSPLGYYNEQFF
>TRBJ2-1|.|TRBV19
CASSIGNRPGYNEQFF
>TRBJ2-3|.|TRBV11-2
CASSFYDGLSTDTQYF
>TRBJ2-1|.|TRBV5-1
CASSLVADYNEQFF
>TRBJ2-3|.|TRBV10-1
CASSTGLTDTQYF
>TRBJ2-1|.|TRBV7-8
CASSFPLSSHNEQFF
>TRBJ2-3|.|TRBV5-5
CASSGEGRTDTQYF
>TRBJ1-5|.|TRBV29-1
CSVEIPYSNQPQHF
>TRBJ2-1|.|TRBV11-2
CASSLGGASNEQFF
>TRBJ2-1|.|TRBV12-3/TRBV12-4
CASSFGKPSEQFF
>TRBJ2-1|.|TRBV9
CASSDYSEEQFF
>TRBJ2-1|.|TRBV20-1
CSASLTSGGEQFF
>TRBJ1-3|.|TRBV12-3/TRBV12-4
CASSWTRNTIYF
>TRBJ2-3|.|TRBV6-2/TRBV6-3
CASTPTGFVSDTQYF